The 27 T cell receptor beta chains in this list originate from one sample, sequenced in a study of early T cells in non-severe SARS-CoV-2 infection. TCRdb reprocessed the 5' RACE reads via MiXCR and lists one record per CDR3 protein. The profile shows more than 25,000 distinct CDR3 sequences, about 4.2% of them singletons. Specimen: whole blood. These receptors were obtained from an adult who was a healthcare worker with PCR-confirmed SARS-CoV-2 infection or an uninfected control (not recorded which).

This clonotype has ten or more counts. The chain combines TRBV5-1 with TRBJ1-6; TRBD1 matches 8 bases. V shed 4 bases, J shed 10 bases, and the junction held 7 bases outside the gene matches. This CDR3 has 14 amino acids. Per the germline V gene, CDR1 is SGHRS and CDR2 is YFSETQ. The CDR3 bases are TGCGCCAGCAGCCCGGGGACAGGTGAATCACCCCTCCACTTT. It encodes CASSPGTGESPLHF.

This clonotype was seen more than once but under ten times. The CDR3 bases are TGTGCCAGCAGCTTAGGCACGGCAGGGGGGACAGATACGCAGTATTTT. Protein product: CASSLGTAGGTDTQYF. V usage is TRBV11-2 and J usage is TRBJ2-3; the D gene is possibly TRBD1 (7 bases). There are 16 residues in the CDR3. Germline V gives CDR1 SGHAT, CDR2 FQNNGV. Trimming cost V 1 base and J 3 bases, with 14 bases left between them.

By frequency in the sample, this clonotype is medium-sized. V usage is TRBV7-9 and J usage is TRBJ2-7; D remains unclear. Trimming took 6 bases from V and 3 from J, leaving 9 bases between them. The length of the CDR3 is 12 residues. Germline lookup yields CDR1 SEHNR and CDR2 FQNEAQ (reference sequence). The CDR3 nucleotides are TGTGCCAGCAGTACGCGGAGCTACGAGCAGTACTTC. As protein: CASSTRSYEQYF.

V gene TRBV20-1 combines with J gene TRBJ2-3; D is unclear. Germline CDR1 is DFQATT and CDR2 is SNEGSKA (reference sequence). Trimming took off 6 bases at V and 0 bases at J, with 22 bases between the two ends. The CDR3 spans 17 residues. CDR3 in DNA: TGCAGTGCCCGAATCTCAACGGCGTTTCCGAGCACAGATACGCAGTATTTT. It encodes CSARISTAFPSTDTQYF.

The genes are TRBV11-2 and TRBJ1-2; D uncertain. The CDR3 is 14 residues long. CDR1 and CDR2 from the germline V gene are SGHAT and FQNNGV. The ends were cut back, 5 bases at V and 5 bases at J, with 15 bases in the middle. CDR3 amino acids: CASSHSRRPYGYTF. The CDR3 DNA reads TGTGCCAGCAGCCATTCTAGACGGCCTTATGGCTACACCTTC.

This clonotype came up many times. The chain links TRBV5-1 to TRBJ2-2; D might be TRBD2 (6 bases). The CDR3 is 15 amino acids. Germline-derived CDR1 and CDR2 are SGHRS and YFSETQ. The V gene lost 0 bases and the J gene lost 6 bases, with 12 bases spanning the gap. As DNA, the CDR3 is TGCGCCAGCAGCTTGGCCGGGGGTTTCGCCGGGGAGCTGTTTTTT. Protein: CASSLAGGFAGELFF.

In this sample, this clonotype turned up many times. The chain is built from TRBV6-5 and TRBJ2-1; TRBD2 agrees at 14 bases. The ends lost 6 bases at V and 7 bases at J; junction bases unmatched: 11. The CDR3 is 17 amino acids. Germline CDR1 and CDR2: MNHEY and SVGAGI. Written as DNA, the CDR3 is TGTGCCAGCAGAGGGAGACTAGCGGGAGGGCCGAGGAATGAGCAGTTCTTC. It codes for CASRGRLAGGPRNEQFF.

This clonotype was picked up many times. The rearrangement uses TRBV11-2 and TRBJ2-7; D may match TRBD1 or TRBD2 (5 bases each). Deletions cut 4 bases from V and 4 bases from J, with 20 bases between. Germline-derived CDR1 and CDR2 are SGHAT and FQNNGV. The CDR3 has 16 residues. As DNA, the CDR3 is TGTGCCAGCAGCTCACCTCCGGGGCGTAGTAATTACGAGCAGTACTTC. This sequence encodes CASSSPPGRSNYEQYF.

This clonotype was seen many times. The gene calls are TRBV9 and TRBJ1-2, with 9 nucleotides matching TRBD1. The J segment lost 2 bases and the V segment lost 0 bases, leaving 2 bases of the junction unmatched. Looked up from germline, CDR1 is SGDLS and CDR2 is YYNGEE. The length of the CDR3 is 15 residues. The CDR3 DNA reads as TGTGCCAGCAGCGTAGCCGGACAGGGGAACTATGGCTACACCTTC. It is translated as CASSVAGQGNYGYTF.

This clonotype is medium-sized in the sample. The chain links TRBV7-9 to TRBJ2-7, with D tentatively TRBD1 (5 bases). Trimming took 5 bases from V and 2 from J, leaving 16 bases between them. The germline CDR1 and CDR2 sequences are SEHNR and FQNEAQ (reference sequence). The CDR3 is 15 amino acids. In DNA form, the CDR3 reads TGTGCCAGCAGCCAAAATCCGACAGAGACCTACGAGCAGTACTTC. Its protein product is CASSQNPTETYEQYF.

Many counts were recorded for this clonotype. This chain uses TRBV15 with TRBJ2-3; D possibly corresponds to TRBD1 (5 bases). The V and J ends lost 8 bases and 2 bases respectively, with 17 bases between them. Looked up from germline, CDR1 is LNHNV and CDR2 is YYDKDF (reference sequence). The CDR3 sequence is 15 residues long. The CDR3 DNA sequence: TGTGCCACCGGGGCGGATGCGGACAACACAGATACGCAGTATTTT. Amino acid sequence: CATGADADNTDTQYF.

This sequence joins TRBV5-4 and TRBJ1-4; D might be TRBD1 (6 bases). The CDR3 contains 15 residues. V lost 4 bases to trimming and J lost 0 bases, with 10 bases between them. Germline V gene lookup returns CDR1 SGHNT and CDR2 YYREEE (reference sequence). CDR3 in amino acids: CASSRGQATNEKLFF. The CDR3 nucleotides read TGTGCCAGCAGCCGGGGGCAGGCAACTAATGAAAAACTGTTTTTT.

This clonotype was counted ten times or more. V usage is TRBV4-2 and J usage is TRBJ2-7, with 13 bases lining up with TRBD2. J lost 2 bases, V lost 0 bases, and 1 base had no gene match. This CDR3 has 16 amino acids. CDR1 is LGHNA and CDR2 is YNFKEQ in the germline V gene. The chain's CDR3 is CASSQETSGRAYEQYF. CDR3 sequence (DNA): TGTGCCAGCAGCCAAGAAACTAGCGGGAGGGCCTACGAGCAGTACTTC.

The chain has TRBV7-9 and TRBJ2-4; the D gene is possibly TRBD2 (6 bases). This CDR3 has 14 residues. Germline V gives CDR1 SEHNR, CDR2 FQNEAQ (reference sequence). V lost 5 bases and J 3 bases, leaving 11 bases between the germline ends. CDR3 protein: CASSQRGNKNIQYF. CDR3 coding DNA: TGTGCCAGCAGCCAACGGGGGAACAAAAACATTCAGTACTTC. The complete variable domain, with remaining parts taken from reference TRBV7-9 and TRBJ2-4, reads DTGVSQNPRHKITKRGQNVTFRCDPISEHNRLYWYRQTLGQGPEFLTYFQNEAQLEKSRLLSDRFSAERPKGSFSTLEIQRTEQGDSAMYLCASSQRGNKNIQYFGAGTRLSVL.

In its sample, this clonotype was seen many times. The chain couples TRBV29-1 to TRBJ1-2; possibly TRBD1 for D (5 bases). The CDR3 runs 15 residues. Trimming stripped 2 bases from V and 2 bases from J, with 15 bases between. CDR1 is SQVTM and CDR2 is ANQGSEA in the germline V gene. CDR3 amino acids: CSVESGDFYNYGYTF. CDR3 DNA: TGCAGCGTTGAATCGGGGGACTTCTACAACTATGGCTACACCTTC.

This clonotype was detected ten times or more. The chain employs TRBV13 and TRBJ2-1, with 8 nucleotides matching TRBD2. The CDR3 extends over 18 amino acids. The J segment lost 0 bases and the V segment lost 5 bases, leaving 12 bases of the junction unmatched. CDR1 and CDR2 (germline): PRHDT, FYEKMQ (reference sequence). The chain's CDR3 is CASSPSLAELNSYNEQFF. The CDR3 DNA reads TGTGCCAGCAGCCCATCACTAGCGGAACTCAACTCCTACAATGAGCAGTTCTTC.

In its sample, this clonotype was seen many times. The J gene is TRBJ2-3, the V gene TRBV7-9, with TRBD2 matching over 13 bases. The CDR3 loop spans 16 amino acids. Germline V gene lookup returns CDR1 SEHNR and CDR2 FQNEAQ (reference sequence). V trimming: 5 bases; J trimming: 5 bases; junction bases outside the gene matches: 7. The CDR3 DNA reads TGTGCCAGCAGCAAAGGACTAGCGGGGGCCCGAGATACGCAGTATTTT. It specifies CASSKGLAGARDTQYF.

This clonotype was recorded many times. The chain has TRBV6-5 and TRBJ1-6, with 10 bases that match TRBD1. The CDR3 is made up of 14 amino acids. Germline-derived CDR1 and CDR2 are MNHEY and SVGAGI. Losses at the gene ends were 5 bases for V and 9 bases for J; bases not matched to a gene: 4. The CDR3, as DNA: TGTGCCAGCAGTCGTGACAGGGGGCCTTCACCCCTCCACTTT. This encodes CASSRDRGPSPLHF.

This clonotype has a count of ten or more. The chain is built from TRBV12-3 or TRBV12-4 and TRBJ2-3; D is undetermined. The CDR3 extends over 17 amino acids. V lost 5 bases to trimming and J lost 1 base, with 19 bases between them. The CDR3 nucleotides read TGTGCCAGCAGTCCCCCAAGACGTTCCATTCGCACAGATACGCAGTATTTT. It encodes CASSPPRRSIRTDTQYF.

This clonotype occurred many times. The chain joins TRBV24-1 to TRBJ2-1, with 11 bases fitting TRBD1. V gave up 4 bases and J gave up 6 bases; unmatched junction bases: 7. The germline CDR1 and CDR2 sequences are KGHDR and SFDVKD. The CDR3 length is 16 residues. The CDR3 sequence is CATSDPGQGEGNEQFF. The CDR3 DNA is TGTGCCACCAGTGACCCGGGACAGGGGGAAGGCAATGAGCAGTTCTTC.

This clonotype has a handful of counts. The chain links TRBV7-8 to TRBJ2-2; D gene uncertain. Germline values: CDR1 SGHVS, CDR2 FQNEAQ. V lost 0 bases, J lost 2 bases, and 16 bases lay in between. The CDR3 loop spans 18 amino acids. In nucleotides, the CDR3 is TGTGCCAGCAGCTTAGCGCGCTTTAACAGACAAAACACCGGGGAGCTGTTTTTT. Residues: CASSLARFNRQNTGELFF.

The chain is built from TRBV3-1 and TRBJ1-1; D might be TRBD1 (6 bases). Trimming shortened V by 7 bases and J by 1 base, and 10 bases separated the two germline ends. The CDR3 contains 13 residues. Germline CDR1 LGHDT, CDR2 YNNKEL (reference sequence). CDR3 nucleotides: TGTGCCAGCACCCTAGGGGGGAACACTGAAGCTTTCTTT. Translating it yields CASTLGGNTEAFF.

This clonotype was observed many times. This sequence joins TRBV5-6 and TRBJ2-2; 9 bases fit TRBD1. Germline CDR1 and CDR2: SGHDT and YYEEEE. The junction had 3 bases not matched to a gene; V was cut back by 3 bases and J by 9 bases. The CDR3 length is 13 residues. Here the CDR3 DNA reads TGTGCCAGCAGCTACGACAGGGGGAGGGAGCTGTTTTTT. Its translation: CASSYDRGRELFF.

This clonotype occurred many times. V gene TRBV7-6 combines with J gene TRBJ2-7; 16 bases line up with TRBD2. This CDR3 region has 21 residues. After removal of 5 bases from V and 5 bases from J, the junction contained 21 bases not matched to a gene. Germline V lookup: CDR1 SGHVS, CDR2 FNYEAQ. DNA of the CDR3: TGTGCCAGCAGCCGAGTCGCGTTGGAGCCCGGGACTAGCGGGGGGGCCCACGAGCAGTACTTC. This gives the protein CASSRVALEPGTSGGAHEQYF.

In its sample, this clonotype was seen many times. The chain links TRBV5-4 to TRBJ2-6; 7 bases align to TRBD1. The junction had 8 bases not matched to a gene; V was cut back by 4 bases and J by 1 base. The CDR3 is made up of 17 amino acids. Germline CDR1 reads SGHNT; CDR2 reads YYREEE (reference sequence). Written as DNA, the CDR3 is TGTGCCAGCAGCCCGAACAGGGGTGGGTCTGGGGCCAACGTCCTGACTTTC. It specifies CASSPNRGGSGANVLTF.

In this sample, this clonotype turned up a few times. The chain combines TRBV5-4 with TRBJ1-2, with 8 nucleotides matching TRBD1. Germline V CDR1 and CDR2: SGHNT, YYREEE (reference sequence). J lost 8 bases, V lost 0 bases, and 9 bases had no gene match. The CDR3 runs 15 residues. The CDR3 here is CASSLAGTGAIGYTF. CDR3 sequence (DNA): TGTGCCAGCAGCTTGGCCGGGACAGGAGCTATCGGCTACACCTTC.

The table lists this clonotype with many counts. CDR3 protein: CASGMTGPWEKLFF. CDR3 nucleotides: TGTGCCAGCGGAATGACAGGGCCCTGGGAAAAACTGTTTTTT. The chain employs TRBV7-6 and TRBJ1-4; 7 nucleotides agree with TRBD1. J gave up 8 bases and V 8 bases, and 11 bases lay outside the gene matches. The CDR3 extends over 14 amino acids. The germline gives CDR1 SGHVS, CDR2 FNYEAQ.